This record concerns one T cell receptor beta chain sequence. The V end was cut by 1 base, the J end by 4 bases, with 16 bases between. The length of the CDR3 is 16 residues. Germline CDR1 reads SGHTA; CDR2 reads FQGNSA. This entry belongs to a study of cytomegalovirus exposure and HLA in healthy donors. Study as a whole: An earlier analysis found 100 million or so unique TCR beta sequences from about 190 million T cells.

PCR involved 60 Vbeta and 13 Jbeta primers. Here immunoSEQ multiplex PCR was the method, and the copy in TCRdb shows in-frame clones only, minus some. The sample consists of 310,000 or so clones, around nine tenths of them appearing once. Sequenced: PBMCs. This TCR came from a young woman in good health and CMV-seronegative. The chain has TRBV7-2 and TRBJ1-1; D call uncertain. CDR3 DNA: TGTGCCAGCAGCTTAGAGCCTGCGGGCGGAGGCACTGAAGCTTTCTTT. Its translation: CASSLEPAGGGTEAFF.